This T cell receptor beta chain derives from a study of cytomegalovirus exposure and HLA in healthy donors. The germline V gene has CDR1 SGHNT and CDR2 YENEEA. The length of the CDR3 is 15 amino acids, counting both ends. Study-level points and caveats: Associated with HLA alleles at 0.05 false discovery rate in a later analysis were over 15,000 TCR beta sequences.

Vbeta (60) and Jbeta (13) primers were used in the PCR. Sequencing used immunoSEQ multiplex PCR; TCRdb keeps in-frame clones, though not all of them. Here the sample spans approximately 75,000 clones, 84% being singletons. Regarding this clone: Its antigen remains unidentified. Because the CDR3's place on the DNA is in doubt, the DNA is left out and the CDR3 is given as listed by TCRdb.

The receptor was derived from a man between 65 and 79 years old in good health and CMV-seropositive. The chain is built from TRBV11-3 and TRBJ2-3; the table names TRBD2, a call not compared with the DNA. The specimen sequenced was PBMCs. The CDR3 is CASPRTSLAQIRSIF.